This T cell receptor (beta chain) was recorded in a study of shared clonotypes between healthy human individuals. Study conclusions and caveats: It was anticipated that sequencing depth would influence how many clonotypes donors shared. Shared across a few donors were about 4.8% of the naive CD4 clonotypes.

Germline assignment: CDR1 ENHRY and CDR2 SYGVKD. This CDR3 has 15 amino acids. V gave up 6 bases and J gave up 1 base, with 13 bases separating them. Measured with immunoSEQ multiplex PCR; TCRdb has only the in-frame clones, and not every one. Among 2 million to 2.5 million clones listed, more than 90% were seen once. To note about this clone: Its antigen is currently unknown.

The sequencing input was naive CD4+ T cells sorted from blood. Subset meaning: CD45RA+ positively selected. The rearrangement uses TRBV10-3 and TRBJ1-5; D possibly corresponds to TRBD1 (6 bases). This TCR came from a man between 18 and 29 years old in good health. CDR3 coding DNA: TGTGCCATCAGCAGGGGAGAGGAGAGCAATCAGCCCCAGCATTTT. Protein sequence: CAISRGEESNQPQHF.